These 12 T cell receptor beta chains originate from one sample sequenced in a study of memory CD4+ T cells and cytomegalovirus serostatus. Some clones are missing from TCRdb's copy, which holds only in-frame ones; the method was immunoSEQ multiplex PCR. The data contain roughly 67,000 clones, roughly 76% of them singletons. The sort gate was single viable CD3+CD4+CD8-CD45RO+ cells for memory CD4+ T cells. Sequenced sample: memory CD4+ T cells from blood. The receptors derive from an adult in good health and CMV-seropositive.

The chain carries TRBV4-3 and TRBJ1-2; D is unresolved. V dropped 0 bases and J dropped 5 bases, with 13 bases sitting between them. The CDR3 consists of 15 residues. The V gene's germline CDR1 is LGHNA and CDR2 YSLEER. The CDR3 sequence: CASSQELTPLYGYTF. The CDR3 region has the DNA TGCGCCAGCAGCCAAGAGTTAACACCGCTTTATGGCTACACCTTC.

This clone is labeled as medium-sized. The chain joins TRBV6-1 to TRBJ1-4; D not certain. The germline gives CDR1 MNHNS, CDR2 SASEGT. V was pared by 4 bases and J by 3 bases, with 12 bases between. The CDR3 totals 15 residues. The CDR3 spells CASSALFGANEKLFF. Written as DNA, the CDR3 is TGTGCCAGCAGTGCCTTATTCGGGGCTAATGAAAAACTGTTTTTT.

This clone was found many times. V and J are TRBV5-1 and TRBJ2-2, with D unresolved. Germline CDR1 and CDR2: SGHRS and YFSETQ. The V end lost 0 bases, the J end lost 4 bases, and 7 bases lay between the germline ends. The CDR3 contains 14 residues. The CDR3 DNA reads as TGCGCCAGCAGCTTGGGGCAGCCCACCGGGGAGCTGTTTTTT. Translated: CASSLGQPTGELFF.

This clone was counted a single time. This chain connects TRBV29-1 to TRBJ2-5; D ambiguous. Trimming shortened V by 4 bases and J by 5 bases, and 14 bases separated the two germline ends. The CDR3 consists of 13 residues. Germline loops: CDR1 SQVTM, CDR2 ANQGSEA. The CDR3, as DNA: TGCAGCGTTGGACCCTCTCTCTGGGAGACCCAGTACTTC. This sequence encodes CSVGPSLWETQYF. The entire variable domain, with the rest obtained from reference TRBV29-1 and TRBJ2-5, is as follows: SAVISQKPSRDICQRGTSLTIQCQVDSQVTMMFWYRQQPGQSLTLIATANQGSEATYESGFVIDKFPISRPNLTFSTLTVSNMSPEDSSIYLCSVGPSLWETQYFGPGTRLLVL.

The chain has TRBV28 and TRBJ2-4; D might be TRBD2 (6 bases). The CDR3 totals 14 residues. CDR1 is MDHEN, CDR2 SYDVKM, per germline. V shed 6 bases and J shed 8 bases, with 17 bases lying between them. The CDR3 sequence is CASRRGGGSDIQYF. Written as DNA, the CDR3 is TGTGCCAGCAGACGTGGGGGAGGTAGTGACATTCAGTACTTC.

CDR3 bases: TGTGCCAGCAGTTTCAGTCCCTCAGGCCAGGGGGCCCTGGATGGCTACACCTTC. Amino acid sequence: CASSFSPSGQGALDGYTF. The gene calls are TRBV28 and TRBJ1-2; 8 bases fit TRBD1. Germline lookup yields CDR1 MDHEN and CDR2 SYDVKM. The CDR3 is 18 amino acids. V dropped 3 bases and J dropped 6; count of bases not matched to a gene: 18.

This clone has just a few counts. V is TRBV30 and J is TRBJ1-1, with D possibly matching TRBD1 (6 bases). The germline gives CDR1 GTSNPN, CDR2 SVGIG (reference sequence). V was cut by 2 bases and J by 1 base, with 8 bases left in between. CDR3 length: 13 amino acids. The CDR3 is CAWSLGANTEAFF. The DNA of the CDR3 is TGTGCCTGGAGTTTGGGGGCGAACACTGAAGCTTTCTTT.

The chain has TRBV18 and TRBJ1-1; D is possibly TRBD1 (6 bases). V was cut by 3 bases and J by 11 bases, with 19 bases left in between. Germline values: CDR1 KGHSH, CDR2 LQKENI. CDR3 size: 14 residues. This chain's CDR3 is CASSPPTGRRWAFF. The CDR3 DNA is TGTGCCAGCTCACCTCCCACAGGGAGACGCTGGGCTTTCTTT.

V and J are TRBV5-6 and TRBJ1-5; TRBD1 is a possible D gene (6 bases). CDR1 SGHDT and CDR2 YYEEEE come from the germline V gene. The V gene lost 1 base and the J gene lost 4 bases, with 6 bases spanning the gap. The CDR3 runs to 13 residues. The CDR3 region has the DNA TGTGCCAGCAGCTTGACAGGGAATCAGCCCCAGCATTTT. Translation gives CASSLTGNQPQHF.

The chain recombines TRBV27 with TRBJ2-6; maybe TRBD1 (6 bases). The CDR3 is 14 residues long. The germline CDR1 and CDR2 sequences are MNHEY and SMNVEV (reference sequence). Trimming took 6 bases from V and 0 from J, leaving 6 bases between them. The CDR3 spells CASRGHSGANVLTF. The DNA of the CDR3 is TGTGCCAGCAGGGGACACTCTGGGGCCAACGTCCTGACTTTC.

The chain employs TRBV2 and TRBJ1-4, with 9 bases that match TRBD1. The CDR3 runs to 12 residues. V was clipped by 8 bases and J by 7 bases; unmatched bases: 2. Germline V gene data show CDR1 as SNHLY and CDR2 as FYNNEI. The CDR3 coding sequence is TGTGCCAGCGGGACAGGGCCTGAAAAACTGTTTTTT. It yields the protein CASGTGPEKLFF.

This chain uses TRBV4-2 with TRBJ1-4; TRBD1 is a possible D gene (5 bases). Germline V gene lookup returns CDR1 LGHNA and CDR2 YNFKEQ. CDR3 length: 13 residues. V was shortened by 4 bases and J by 13 bases, with 16 bases between the two germline ends. The DNA of the CDR3 is TGTGCCAGCAGCCCGACAGACGCTTTCGGACTGTTTTTT. Residues: CASSPTDAFGLFF.